This record concerns one TCR beta chain sequence. The source of the sample is a study of blood T cell repertoires in COVID-19. Measured with immunoSEQ multiplex PCR; TCRdb has only the in-frame clones, and not every one. The table records roughly 28,000 clones, 60% to 80% of them present only once. The V gene's germline CDR1 is GTSNPN and CDR2 SVGIG (reference sequence). Between the trimmed V and J ends, which lost 1 base and 1 base, there was a span of 10 bases. The CDR3 contains 14 residues. This clonotype was sampled from a woman aged 65 to 85 with active or convalescent COVID-19. The sample consisted of peripheral blood. The chain couples TRBV30 to TRBJ2-5; D is perhaps TRBD2 (6 bases). The CDR3 bases are TGTGCCTGGAGTGCCGGCGGGGTCCAAGAGACCCAGTACTTC. Encoded protein: CAWSAGGVQETQYF.